Shown below are 2 T cell receptor beta chains from a single sample sequenced in a study of early T cells in non-severe SARS-CoV-2 infection. Using its own MiXCR run on the 5' RACE reads, TCRdb lists one record per CDR3 protein. The sample carries about 26,000 distinct CDR3 sequences, roughly 4.5% recorded once. The sequenced sample was whole blood. These receptors came from an adult who was a healthcare worker with PCR-confirmed SARS-CoV-2 infection or an uninfected control (not recorded which).

This clonotype was observed many times. The chain is built from TRBV7-8 and TRBJ2-5; no reliable D call. The V and J ends lost 1 base and 2 bases respectively, with 5 bases between them. This CDR3 spans 13 amino acids. The germline V gene encodes CDR1 SGHVS and CDR2 FQNEAQ. The CDR3 protein is CASSLVVQETQYF. CDR3 nucleotides: TGTGCCAGCAGCTTAGTAGTTCAAGAGACCCAGTACTTC.

At least ten counts were recorded for this clonotype. The rearrangement joins TRBV7-2 to TRBJ2-3; D perhaps matches TRBD2 (5 bases). The CDR3 totals 13 residues. CDR1 and CDR2 from the germline V gene are SGHTA and FQGNSA. The ends were cut back, 2 bases at V and 6 bases at J, with 9 bases in the middle. The CDR3 spells CASSLLAVDTQYF. The CDR3 DNA sequence: TGTGCCAGCAGCTTACTAGCTGTTGATACGCAGTATTTT.